This T cell receptor (beta chain) was recovered during a study of breast tumors, draining lymph nodes, adjacent tissues. The CDR3 contains 13 residues. CDR1 is SGHTA and CDR2 is FQGNSA in the germline V gene. Axillary draining lymph nodes of breast cancer patients supplied the node samples. Only a few counts were recorded for this clonotype. Possible read error: a much larger clone is one base away. Each CDR3 protein is one row after TCRdb ran MiXCR on the multiplex PCR reads. There are approximately 140,000 distinct CDR3 sequences in the sample; approximately 29% occur only once, and about 2.3% lies in the top ten.

The gene calls are TRBV7-2 and TRBJ1-1, with TRBD1 as a possible D gene (5 bases). The receptor was isolated from a female donor with breast cancer. Some clones in this sample may be carry-over from other donors' samples. The sequenced material came from axillary lymph node tissue. CDR3 coding DNA: TGTGCCGGCAGCTCAGGGATGGTGGCTGAAGCTTTCTTT. Translation: CAGSSGMVAEAFF.